This T cell receptor (beta chain) appears in the sequencing data of a study of T-cell reconstitution after alpha-beta-depleted transplantation in children. Germline V gene data show CDR1 as MNHNS and CDR2 as SASEGT. V was shortened by 10 bases and J by 2 bases, with 18 bases between the two germline ends. The CDR3 length is 15 residues. This clonotype was seen at least ten times. Preparation of the TCRbeta library involved a method that used unique molecular identifiers. Via MiXCR, TCRdb re-called the PCR reads, giving one row per CDR3 protein. The repertoire holds around 200,000 distinct CDR3 sequences, with approximately 7% as singletons.

The sequence came from a human donor who donated a stem cell graft to a child with Wiskott-Aldrich syndrome. The chain uses TRBV6-1 and TRBJ1-5, with a tentative D call TRBD1 (6 bases). This material consisted of PBMCs from the stem cell graft donor, taken from the stem cell graft. The CDR3 reads CATRGGLPGNQPQHF. The CDR3, as DNA: TGTGCCACTCGGGGGGGGCTCCCAGGCAATCAGCCCCAGCATTTT.